This T cell receptor beta chain was captured by sequencing in a study of cytomegalovirus exposure and HLA in healthy donors. Study results and limitations: Later on, a genetic analysis was performed. It linked a missense variant in DCLRE1C with V- and J-gene trimming of TCR beta.

PCR amplification relied on 60 Vbeta primers (plus 13 Jbeta primers). The repertoire was sequenced with immunoSEQ multiplex PCR; TCRdb's copy has only in-frame clones and lacks some. The table has about 130,000 clones, 75% to 90% seen once; the top ten hold 3% to 3.5%. Remarks on this clone: The antigen is undetermined.

The V gene end was trimmed by 2 bases and the J gene end by 0 bases; junction bases not matched to a gene: 9. This CDR3 contains 19 residues. Per germline, CDR1 MNHEY and CDR2 SMNVEV (reference sequence). The sample comprised PBMCs. V usage is TRBV27 and J usage is TRBJ2-6, with 8 bases identical to TRBD1. This TCR was sampled from a male donor in good health and CMV-seronegative. The chain's CDR3 is CASSLLGQVDYSGANVLTF. The CDR3 nucleotides read TGTGCCAGCAGTTTACTGGGACAGGTTGATTACTCTGGGGCCAACGTCCTGACTTTC.